One sample yielded the 13 T cell receptor beta chains listed below, sequenced in a study of blood T cells in healthy people across ages. A second PCR of 7 to 11 cycles used a sample-barcoded 5' primer and a J-beta primer mix. TCRdb itself ran the 5' RACE reads through MiXCR, one entry per CDR3 protein. The sample has around 800,000 distinct CDR3 sequences, 55% to 65% seen once. The specimen was blood. These receptors were taken from a young man in good health.

This rearrangement joins TRBV14 to TRBJ2-1; possible D gene TRBD2, 7 bases. CDR3 length equals 15 residues. Germline V gene data show CDR1 as SGHDN and CDR2 as FVKESK. V lost 4 bases to trimming and J lost 10 bases, with 20 bases between them. CDR3 loop: CASSPVRRGAWEQFF. CDR3 nucleotide sequence: TGTGCCAGCAGCCCCGTCCGACGGGGGGCTTGGGAGCAGTTCTTC.

The chain is built from TRBV20-1 and TRBJ1-4; tentatively, D is TRBD1 (5 bases). V shed 3 bases and J shed 6 bases, with 8 bases lying between them. The CDR3 runs to 12 residues. CDR1 is DFQATT and CDR2 is SNEGSKA in the germline V gene (reference sequence). The chain's CDR3 is CSASGRDEKLFF. Written as DNA, the CDR3 is TGCAGTGCTAGTGGCAGGGATGAAAAACTGTTTTTT.

CDR3: CASSLGRRTAYGYTF. In DNA form, the CDR3 reads TGTGCCAGCAGCTTAGGGCGTAGGACGGCCTATGGCTACACCTTC. The chain employs TRBV7-8 and TRBJ1-2, with D unclear. In germline, CDR1 is SGHVS, CDR2 FQNEAQ. The V gene lost 1 base and the J gene lost 4 bases, with 13 bases spanning the gap. There are 15 residues in the CDR3.

The V gene is TRBV20-1, the J gene TRBJ1-6; no reliable D call. The V gene lost 7 bases and the J gene lost 7 bases, with 11 bases spanning the gap. From germline, CDR1 is DFQATT and CDR2 SNEGSKA (reference sequence). The CDR3 is made up of 12 amino acids. CDR3 in DNA: TGCAGTGGAGGAGCTGGGAATTCACCCCTCCACTTT. The encoded protein is CSGGAGNSPLHF.

This clonotype has only a few counts. An end of the junction does not agree with germline; a read error may underlie this. CDR3 region: CASSLSSGGRTDAQYF. The CDR3 coding sequence is TGTGCCAGCAGCTTGAGTAGCGGGGGGCGCACAGATGCGCAGTATTTT. V usage is TRBV7-8 and J usage is TRBJ2-3, with 10 bases lining up with TRBD2. There are 16 residues in the CDR3. The germline V gene encodes CDR1 SGHVS and CDR2 FQNEAQ.

The V and J genes are TRBV4-2 and TRBJ2-3; TRBD1 or TRBD2 may be the D gene (6 bases each). This CDR3 comprises 13 residues. Deletions cut 8 bases from V and 4 bases from J, with 13 bases between. Germline loops: CDR1 LGHNA, CDR2 YNFKEQ. CDR3 region: CASAEGGADTQYF. CDR3 coding DNA: TGTGCCAGCGCCGAGGGGGGCGCAGATACGCAGTATTTT.

This clonotype was found a few times. The V call is TRBV7-7, the J call TRBJ2-5; 11 nucleotides agree with TRBD2. This CDR3 region has 11 residues. CDR1 SSHAT and CDR2 FNYEAQ come from the germline V gene (reference sequence). As DNA, the CDR3 is TGTGCTAGCGGGGGGGCAGAGACCCAGTACTTC. This encodes CASGGAETQYF.

This clonotype was seen a few times. J is TRBJ2-1 and V is TRBV7-3; 8 bases are a match to TRBD2. V dropped 0 bases and J dropped 4; count of bases not matched to a gene: 5. The germline V gene encodes CDR1 SGHTA and CDR2 FQGTGA. This CDR3 is 16 amino acids long. CDR3 amino acids: CASSLTGGGTYNEQFF. The CDR3 nucleotides read TGTGCCAGCAGCTTAACGGGCGGGGGGACTTACAATGAGCAGTTCTTC. Combining the CDR3 with reference TRBV7-3 and TRBJ2-1 gives the whole variable domain GAGVSQTPSNKVTEKGKYVELRCDPISGHTALYWYRQSLGQGPEFLIYFQGTGAADDSGLPNDRFFAVRPEGSVSTLKIQRTERGDSAVYLCASSLTGGGTYNEQFFGPGTRLTVL.

CDR3 loop: CASSYLGQTNTEAFF. In DNA form, the CDR3 reads TGTGCCAGCAGTTACCTCGGACAGACGAACACTGAAGCTTTCTTT. The chain employs TRBV6-5 and TRBJ1-1; TRBD1 is a possible D gene (6 bases). The CDR3 contains 15 residues. Looked up from germline, CDR1 is MNHEY and CDR2 is SVGAGI. The ends were cut back, 2 bases at V and 1 base at J, with 11 bases in the middle.

The rearrangement joins TRBV5-5 to TRBJ2-7; D perhaps matches TRBD1 (6 bases). This CDR3 is built from 16 residues. V gave up 4 bases and J gave up 0 bases, with 17 bases separating them. The V gene's germline CDR1 is SGHKS and CDR2 YYEKEE (reference sequence). CDR3 in DNA: TGTGCCAGCAGCCTTTTGCCGCTCAGGGGCTCCTACGAGCAGTACTTC. The encoded protein is CASSLLPLRGSYEQYF. The complete variable domain, with remaining parts taken from reference TRBV5-5 and TRBJ2-7, reads DAGVTQSPTHLIKTRGQQVTLRCSPISGHKSVSWYQQVLGQGPQFIFQYYEKEERGRGNFPDRFSARQFPNYSSELNVNALLLGDSALYLCASSLLPLRGSYEQYFGPGTRLTVT.

This clonotype has only a few counts. This sequence joins TRBV9 and TRBJ2-3; TRBD2 aligns across 7 bases. The CDR3 is 15 amino acids. Germline V lookup: CDR1 SGDLS, CDR2 YYNGEE. The trim removed 2 bases at V and 0 bases at J, leaving 3 bases unmatched. The CDR3, as DNA: TGTGCCAGCAGCGTCGGCGGGGGAAGCACAGATACGCAGTATTTT. It yields the protein CASSVGGGSTDTQYF.

Concerning this clonotype: At one boundary the junction diverges from the germline segment, which might be a read error. This rearrangement joins TRBV7-8 to TRBJ2-1; 7 bases line up with TRBD1. CDR1 and CDR2 (germline): SGHVS, FQNEAQ. The CDR3 spans 11 residues. CDR3 sequence (DNA): TGTACCAGCAGCTCCGGACAGGATCCGTTCTTC. Its translation: CTSSSGQDPFF.

The V and J genes are TRBV2 and TRBJ2-5, with D possibly matching TRBD1 (5 bases). This CDR3 is 15 amino acids long. Germline-derived CDR1 and CDR2 are SNHLY and FYNNEI. Trimming left V 7 bases short and J 5 bases short, with 20 bases between. This CDR3 reads CASNPQGSPGETQYF. The CDR3 nucleotides read TGTGCCAGCAATCCCCAGGGTAGCCCTGGGGAGACCCAGTACTTC.